This T cell receptor (beta chain) came from a study of T cell changes during pregnancy in multiple sclerosis. The table came from immunoSEQ multiplex PCR; TCRdb's copy has only in-frame clones and leaves some out. The table records 43,000 or so clones, 92% of them present only once. This material consisted of peripheral blood, taken in the third trimester of pregnancy. The receptor comes from a female donor with multiple sclerosis, enrolled in a pregnancy study.

This CDR3 is CASSLINTEAFF. CDR3 bases: TGTGCCAGCAGCCTAATAAACACTGAAGCTTTCTTT. The V and J genes are TRBV5-4 and TRBJ1-1, with D unclear. The ends were cut back, 4 bases at V and 2 bases at J, with 6 bases in the middle. In germline, CDR1 is SGHNT, CDR2 YYREEE (reference sequence). CDR3 length equals 12 residues.